Listed here are 9 T cell receptor beta chains from one sample, sequenced in a study of T-cell reconstitution after alpha-beta-depleted transplantation in children. Unique molecular identifiers were used in preparing the TCRbeta library. From the PCR reads, TCRdb called clonotypes with MiXCR, one entry per CDR3 protein. This sample carries approximately 200,000 distinct CDR3 sequences, roughly 6.3% of them seen once, and the ten largest clones take under 6%. The sequenced sample was PBMCs, obtained before TCRalphabeta/CD19-depleted stem cell transplant. These receptors were obtained from a girl younger than two with combined immunodeficiency, due to receive a stem cell transplant.

The gene calls are TRBV5-5 and TRBJ2-5; maybe TRBD2 (5 bases). Germline assignment: CDR1 SGHKS and CDR2 YYEKEE (reference sequence). This CDR3 is 14 amino acids long. V was shortened by 4 bases and J by 5 bases, with 15 bases between the two germline ends. CDR3 residues: CASSTGRGGETQYF. Written as DNA, the CDR3 is TGTGCCAGCAGCACCGGACGGGGTGGCGAGACCCAGTACTTC.

At least ten counts were recorded for this clonotype. The chain carries TRBV12-5 and TRBJ1-1, with D hard to call. V shed 1 base and J shed 3 bases, with 0 bases lying between them. Germline V gene data show CDR1 as LGHNT and CDR2 as FRNRAP. This CDR3 is 11 amino acids long. The DNA for the CDR3 is TGTGCTAGTGGTTTGGACACTGAAGCTTTCTTT. Translation gives CASGLDTEAFF.

The chain combines TRBV6-5 with TRBJ2-7; 8 nucleotides align to TRBD1. CDR3 length: 15 amino acids. Per germline, CDR1 MNHEY and CDR2 SVGAGI. Trimming at V came to 2 bases and at J to 2 bases, leaving 5 bases not matched to a gene. The CDR3 loop is CASSYGTGLTYEQYF. DNA for the CDR3: TGTGCCAGCAGTTACGGGACAGGCCTTACCTACGAGCAGTACTTC.

There are many counts of this clonotype. The chain joins TRBV30 to TRBJ2-7; 10 bases line up with TRBD2. The germline V gene has CDR1 GTSNPN and CDR2 SVGIG (reference sequence). V lost 4 bases and J lost 3; bases outside the gene matches: 0. The CDR3 runs 12 residues. The DNA for the CDR3 is TGTGCCTGGACTAGCGGGGGCTACGAGCAGTACTTC. Translation gives CAWTSGGYEQYF.

This clonotype was counted ten times or more. V gene TRBV4-2 combines with J gene TRBJ2-2; 12 nucleotides line up with TRBD2. The CDR3 extends over 19 amino acids. V lost 1 base to trimming and J lost 5 bases; unmatched junction nucleotides: 11. Germline V lookup: CDR1 LGHNA, CDR2 YNFKEQ. As DNA, the CDR3 is TGTGCCAGCAGCCAAGGGGAGGGACTAGCGGGCCCTACGACCGGGGAGCTGTTTTTT. Translated: CASSQGEGLAGPTTGELFF.

This clonotype was picked up many times. The chain is built from TRBV12-3 or TRBV12-4 and TRBJ2-7; no clear D gene. The CDR3 runs 14 residues. Trimming shortened V by 2 bases and J by 2 bases, and 10 bases separated the two germline ends. Written as DNA, the CDR3 is TGTGCCAGCAGTTTATCGGGCGGAACCTACGAGCAGTACTTC. Translation: CASSLSGGTYEQYF.

This clonotype was counted at least ten times. The chain combines TRBV14 with TRBJ1-6; a weak D match, TRBD1 (5 bases). The germline CDR1 and CDR2 sequences are SGHDN and FVKESK. The CDR3 has 15 amino acids. The ends were cut back, 0 bases at V and 8 bases at J, with 11 bases in the middle. CDR3 in DNA: TGTGCCAGCAGCCAAGACTCGGCAGGGTATTCACCCCTCCACTTT. This codes for CASSQDSAGYSPLHF.

This clonotype was seen ten or more times. V is TRBV7-9 and J is TRBJ2-7; 11 bases fit TRBD1. The CDR3 totals 16 residues. CDR1 and CDR2 (germline): SEHNR, FQNEAQ (reference sequence). Trimming took 6 bases from V and 2 from J; bases not matched to a gene: 9. The CDR3: CASSCIPGQGAYEQYF. CDR3 bases: TGTGCCAGCAGTTGTATACCGGGACAGGGGGCCTACGAGCAGTACTTC. Full variable domain (missing parts from reference TRBV7-9 and TRBJ2-7): DTGVSQNPRHKITKRGQNVTFRCDPISEHNRLYWYRQTLGQGPEFLTYFQNEAQLEKSRLLSDRFSAERPKGSFSTLEIQRTEQGDSAMYLCASSCIPGQGAYEQYFGPGTRLTVT.

With regard to this clonotype: With a much larger clone just one base away, this may be a read error. The chain uses TRBV2 and TRBJ2-7, with 14 bases identical to TRBD2. CDR1 SNHLY and CDR2 FYNNEI come from the germline V gene. Germline trimming cut 8 bases from V and 0 bases from J; bases unmatched to any gene: 12. There are 18 residues in the CDR3. The CDR3 DNA is TGTGCCAGCTGCTTTGGACTAGCGGGAGGACCGAGCTCCTACGAGCAGTACTTC. It specifies CASCFGLAGGPSSYEQYF.